Below, 8 T cell receptor beta chains from the same sample are listed, as sequenced in a study of blood T cell repertoires in COVID-19. Here immunoSEQ multiplex PCR was the method, and the copy in TCRdb shows in-frame clones only, minus some. The table lists about 230,000 clones, over 65% of them singletons. The sample consisted of peripheral blood. The receptors stem from a woman aged 70 to 79 with active or convalescent COVID-19.

V and J are TRBV27 and TRBJ2-1; possible D gene TRBD2, 5 bases. V was pared by 4 bases and J by 0 bases, with 10 bases between. This CDR3 spans 15 amino acids. Germline V gene data show CDR1 as MNHEY and CDR2 as SMNVEV (reference sequence). CDR3 DNA: TGTGCCAGCAGTTATGAGCGGTACTCCTACAATGAGCAGTTCTTC. It codes for CASSYERYSYNEQFF.

This clone appeared a few times. V gene TRBV7-6 combines with J gene TRBJ2-3, with 10 bases identical to TRBD2. Germline CDR1 SGHVS, CDR2 FNYEAQ. V gave up 2 bases and J gave up 1 base; unmatched junction bases: 0. The CDR3 sequence is 15 residues long. The CDR3 sequence is CASSLLAGGTDTQYF. The CDR3 nucleotides are TGTGCCAGCAGCTTACTAGCGGGGGGCACAGATACGCAGTATTTT.

The genes are TRBV6-5 and TRBJ1-2, with D unclear. Trimming removed 4 bases from V and 7 bases from J, with 13 bases in between. Germline loops: CDR1 MNHEY, CDR2 SVGAGI. The CDR3 is 13 amino acids. CDR3 sequence (DNA): TGTGCCAGCAGTTTGGTCCAAGCGGGTGGCTACACCTTC. It yields the protein CASSLVQAGGYTF.

The chain is built from TRBV7-9 and TRBJ2-5; 9 bases map to TRBD2. V shed 1 base and J 2 bases; nucleotides not matched to a gene: 8. This CDR3 comprises 17 residues. Germline assignment: CDR1 SEHNR and CDR2 FQNEAQ (reference sequence). CDR3 DNA sequence: TGTGCCAGCAGCTTAGGAGTAGCGGGGGCGAGACAAGAGACCCAGTACTTC. Translated, it gives CASSLGVAGARQETQYF. The full variable domain, rest sourced from reference TRBV7-9 and TRBJ2-5, is DTGVSQNPRHKITKRGQNVTFRCDPISEHNRLYWYRQTLGQGPEFLTYFQNEAQLEKSRLLSDRFSAERPKGSFSTLEIQRTEQGDSAMYLCASSLGVAGARQETQYFGPGTRLLVL.

The V gene is TRBV5-1, the J gene TRBJ2-1, with a tentative D call TRBD2 (7 bases). Per the germline V gene, CDR1 is SGHRS and CDR2 is YFSETQ. V was trimmed by 2 bases and J by 6 bases, leaving 15 bases between them. This CDR3 comprises 15 residues. CDR3 residues: CASSFEGGSGNEQFF. In nucleotides, the CDR3 is TGCGCCAGCAGCTTCGAGGGGGGGAGTGGCAATGAGCAGTTCTTC.

The chain combines TRBV7-9 with TRBJ2-3; 7 bases line up with TRBD1. CDR3 length: 13 amino acids. The V segment lost 4 bases and the J segment 9 bases; nucleotides outside the gene matches: 7. Per the germline V gene, CDR1 is SEHNR and CDR2 is FQNEAQ (reference sequence). The CDR3 coding sequence is TGTGCCAGCAGCTCATACAGGGGTGGCACGCAGTATTTT. It specifies CASSSYRGGTQYF.

The chain employs TRBV5-3 and TRBJ1-2; 7 bases are a match to TRBD1. TRBV5-3 is noted as an ORF with a role that remains uncertain. Trimming removed 4 bases from V and 0 bases from J; junction bases left unmatched: 12. The length of the CDR3 is 17 residues. The CDR3 is CARSPIGTVETNYGYTF. CDR3 coding DNA: TGTGCCAGAAGCCCCATCGGGACAGTTGAGACTAACTATGGCTACACCTTC.

The chain's CDR3 is CASGEGYTGELFF. CDR3 in DNA: TGTGCTAGTGGGGAGGGGTACACCGGGGAGCTGTTTTTT. The V gene is TRBV12-5, the J gene TRBJ2-2, with D possibly TRBD2 on 6 matching bases. The CDR3 covers 13 residues. CDR1 LGHNT and CDR2 FRNRAP come from the germline V gene. The germline V and J ends were trimmed by 6 bases and 3 bases, with 8 bases remaining between them.